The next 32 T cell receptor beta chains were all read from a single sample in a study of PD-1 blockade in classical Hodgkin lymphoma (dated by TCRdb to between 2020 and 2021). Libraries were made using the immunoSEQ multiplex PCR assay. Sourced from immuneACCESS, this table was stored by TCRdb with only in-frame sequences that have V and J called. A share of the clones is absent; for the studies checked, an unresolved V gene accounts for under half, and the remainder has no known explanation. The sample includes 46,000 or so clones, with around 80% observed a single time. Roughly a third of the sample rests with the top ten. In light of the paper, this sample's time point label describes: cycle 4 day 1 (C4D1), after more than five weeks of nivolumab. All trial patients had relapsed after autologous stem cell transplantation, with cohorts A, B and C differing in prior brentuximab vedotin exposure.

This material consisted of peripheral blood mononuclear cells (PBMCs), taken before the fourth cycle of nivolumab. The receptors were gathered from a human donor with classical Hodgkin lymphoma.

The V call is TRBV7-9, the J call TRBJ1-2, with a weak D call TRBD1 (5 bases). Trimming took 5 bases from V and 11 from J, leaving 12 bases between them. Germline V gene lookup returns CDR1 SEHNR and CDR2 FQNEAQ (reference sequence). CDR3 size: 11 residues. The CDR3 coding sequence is TGTGCCAGCAGCGGGGACTTGGGTTACACCTTC. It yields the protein CASSGDLGYTF.

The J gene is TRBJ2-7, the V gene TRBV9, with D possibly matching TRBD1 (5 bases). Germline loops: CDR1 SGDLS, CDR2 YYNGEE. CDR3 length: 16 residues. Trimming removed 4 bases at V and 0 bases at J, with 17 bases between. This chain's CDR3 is CASSPTLGALSYEQYF. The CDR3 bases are TGTGCCAGCAGCCCGACTCTAGGGGCTCTCTCCTACGAGCAGTACTTC.

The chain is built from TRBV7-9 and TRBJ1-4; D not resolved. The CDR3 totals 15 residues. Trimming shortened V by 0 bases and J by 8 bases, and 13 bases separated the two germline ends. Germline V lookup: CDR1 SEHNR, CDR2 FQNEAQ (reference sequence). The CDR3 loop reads CASSLARQFEEKLFF. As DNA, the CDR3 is TGTGCCAGCAGCTTAGCGCGGCAGTTTGAAGAAAAACTGTTTTTT.

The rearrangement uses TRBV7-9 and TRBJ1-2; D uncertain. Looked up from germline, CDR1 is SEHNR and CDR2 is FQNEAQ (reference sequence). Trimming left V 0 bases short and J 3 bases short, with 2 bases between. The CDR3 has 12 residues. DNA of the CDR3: TGTGCCAGCAGCTTAGCCGACTATGGCTACACCTTC. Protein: CASSLADYGYTF.

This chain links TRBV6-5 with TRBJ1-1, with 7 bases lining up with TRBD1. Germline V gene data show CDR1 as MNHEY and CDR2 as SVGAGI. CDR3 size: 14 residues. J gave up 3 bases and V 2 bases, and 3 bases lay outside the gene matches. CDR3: CASSYRGRDTEAFF. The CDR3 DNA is TGTGCCAGCAGTTACAGGGGGCGCGACACTGAAGCTTTCTTT.

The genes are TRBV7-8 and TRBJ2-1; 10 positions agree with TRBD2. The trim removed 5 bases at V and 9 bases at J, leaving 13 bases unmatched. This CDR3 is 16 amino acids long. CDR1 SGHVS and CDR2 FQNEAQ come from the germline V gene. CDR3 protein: CASSRTIGLAVREQFF. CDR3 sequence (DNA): TGTGCCAGCAGCCGAACCATTGGACTAGCGGTCCGTGAGCAGTTCTTC.

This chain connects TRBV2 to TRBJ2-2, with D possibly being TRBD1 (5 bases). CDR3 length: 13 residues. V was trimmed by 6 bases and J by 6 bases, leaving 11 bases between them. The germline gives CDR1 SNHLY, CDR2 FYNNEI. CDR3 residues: CASRAREAGELFF. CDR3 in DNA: TGTGCCAGCAGGGCCAGGGAAGCCGGGGAGCTGTTTTTT.

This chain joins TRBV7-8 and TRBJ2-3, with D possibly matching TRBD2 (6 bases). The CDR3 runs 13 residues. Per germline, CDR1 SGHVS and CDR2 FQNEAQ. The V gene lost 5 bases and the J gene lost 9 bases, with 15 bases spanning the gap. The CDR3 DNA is TGTGCCAGCAGCCCACCCGTACTAGCCACGCAGTATTTT. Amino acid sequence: CASSPPVLATQYF.

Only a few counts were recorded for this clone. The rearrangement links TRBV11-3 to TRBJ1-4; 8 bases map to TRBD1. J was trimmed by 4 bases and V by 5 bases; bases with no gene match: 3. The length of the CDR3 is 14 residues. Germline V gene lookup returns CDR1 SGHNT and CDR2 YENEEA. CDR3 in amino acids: CASSRQGFNEKLFF. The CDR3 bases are TGTGCCAGCAGCCGACAGGGGTTTAATGAAAAACTGTTTTTT.

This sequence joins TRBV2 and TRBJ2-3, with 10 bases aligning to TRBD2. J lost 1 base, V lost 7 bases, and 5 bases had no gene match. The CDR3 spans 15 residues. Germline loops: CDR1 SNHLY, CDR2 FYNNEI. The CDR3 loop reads CASIPLAGGTDTQYF. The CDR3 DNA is TGTGCCAGCATCCCCCTAGCGGGGGGCACAGATACGCAGTATTTT.

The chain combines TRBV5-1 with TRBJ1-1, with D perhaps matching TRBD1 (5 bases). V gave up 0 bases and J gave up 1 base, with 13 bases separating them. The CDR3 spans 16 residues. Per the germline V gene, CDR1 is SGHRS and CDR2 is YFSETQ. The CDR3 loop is CASSLGWAGPNTEAFF. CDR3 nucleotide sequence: TGCGCCAGCAGCTTGGGCTGGGCAGGGCCGAACACTGAAGCTTTCTTT. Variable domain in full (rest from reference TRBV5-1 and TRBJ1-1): KAGVTQTPRYLIKTRGQQVTLSCSPISGHRSVSWYQQTPGQGLQFLFEYFSETQRNKGNFPGRFSGRQFSNSRSEMNVSTLELGDSALYLCASSLGWAGPNTEAFFGQGTRLTVV.

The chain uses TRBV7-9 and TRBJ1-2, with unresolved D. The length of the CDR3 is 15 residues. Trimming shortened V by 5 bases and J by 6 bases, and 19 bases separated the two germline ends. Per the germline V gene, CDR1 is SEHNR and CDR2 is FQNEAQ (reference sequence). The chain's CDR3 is CASSPSGGRGHGYTF. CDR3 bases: TGTGCCAGCAGCCCGTCCGGCGGCCGAGGGCATGGCTACACCTTC.

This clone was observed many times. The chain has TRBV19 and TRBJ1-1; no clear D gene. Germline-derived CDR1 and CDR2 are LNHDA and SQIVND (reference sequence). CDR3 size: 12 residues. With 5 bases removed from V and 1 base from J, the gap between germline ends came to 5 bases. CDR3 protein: CASSLENTEAFF. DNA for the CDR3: TGTGCCAGTAGTTTGGAGAACACTGAAGCTTTCTTT. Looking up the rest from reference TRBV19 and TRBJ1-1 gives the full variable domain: DGGITQSPKYLFRKEGQNVTLSCEQNLNHDAMYWYRQDPGQGLRLIYYSQIVNDFQKGDIAEGYSVSREKKESFPLTVTSAQKNPTAFYLCASSLENTEAFFGQGTRLTVV.

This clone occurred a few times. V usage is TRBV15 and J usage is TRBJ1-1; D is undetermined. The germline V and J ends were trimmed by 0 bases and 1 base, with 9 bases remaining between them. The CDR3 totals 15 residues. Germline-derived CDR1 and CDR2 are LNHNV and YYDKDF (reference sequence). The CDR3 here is CATSRDLWQNTEAFF. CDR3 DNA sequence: TGTGCCACCAGCAGAGATCTTTGGCAGAACACTGAAGCTTTCTTT.

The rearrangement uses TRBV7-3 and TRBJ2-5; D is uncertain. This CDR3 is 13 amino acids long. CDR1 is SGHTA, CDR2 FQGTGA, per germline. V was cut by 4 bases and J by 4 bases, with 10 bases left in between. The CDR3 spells CASSSQSGETQYF. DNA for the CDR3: TGTGCCAGCAGCTCTCAGAGTGGAGAGACCCAGTACTTC.

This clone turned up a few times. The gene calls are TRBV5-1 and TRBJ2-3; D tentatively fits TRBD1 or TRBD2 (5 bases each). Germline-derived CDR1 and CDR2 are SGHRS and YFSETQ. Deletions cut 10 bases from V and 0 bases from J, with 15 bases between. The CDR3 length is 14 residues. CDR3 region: CASKSGLSTDTQYF. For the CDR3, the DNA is TGCGCCTCCAAGTCGGGGCTGAGCACAGATACGCAGTATTTT.

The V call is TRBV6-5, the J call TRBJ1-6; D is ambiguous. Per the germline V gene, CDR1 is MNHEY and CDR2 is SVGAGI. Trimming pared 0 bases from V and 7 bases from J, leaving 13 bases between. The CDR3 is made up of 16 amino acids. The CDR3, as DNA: TGTGCCAGCAGTTACTCGAGGAATTTGGGGAATTCACCCCTCCACTTT. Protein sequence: CASSYSRNLGNSPLHF.

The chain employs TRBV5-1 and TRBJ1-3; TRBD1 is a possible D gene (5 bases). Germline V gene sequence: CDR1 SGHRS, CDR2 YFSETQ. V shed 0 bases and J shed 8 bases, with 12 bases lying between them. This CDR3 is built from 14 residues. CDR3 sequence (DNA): TGCGCCAGCAGCTTGGCGGCAGGGATAGACACCATATATTTT. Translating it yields CASSLAAGIDTIYF. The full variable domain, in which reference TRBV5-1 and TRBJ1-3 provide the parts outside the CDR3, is KAGVTQTPRYLIKTRGQQVTLSCSPISGHRSVSWYQQTPGQGLQFLFEYFSETQRNKGNFPGRFSGRQFSNSRSEMNVSTLELGDSALYLCASSLAAGIDTIYFGEGSWLTVV.

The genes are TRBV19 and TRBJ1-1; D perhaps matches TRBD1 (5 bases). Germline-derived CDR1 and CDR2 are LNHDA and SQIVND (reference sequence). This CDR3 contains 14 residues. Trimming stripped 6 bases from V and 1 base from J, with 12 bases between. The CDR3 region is CASRAGTENTEAFF. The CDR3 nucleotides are TGTGCCAGTAGGGCCGGGACGGAGAACACTGAAGCTTTCTTT.

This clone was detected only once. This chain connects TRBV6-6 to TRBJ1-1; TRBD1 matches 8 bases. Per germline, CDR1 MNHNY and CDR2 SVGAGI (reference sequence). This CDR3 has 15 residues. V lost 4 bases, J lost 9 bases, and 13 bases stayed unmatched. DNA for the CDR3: TGTGCCAGCAGTTCCAACGTATTGAGGACAGGGAAAGCTTTCTTT. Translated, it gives CASSSNVLRTGKAFF.

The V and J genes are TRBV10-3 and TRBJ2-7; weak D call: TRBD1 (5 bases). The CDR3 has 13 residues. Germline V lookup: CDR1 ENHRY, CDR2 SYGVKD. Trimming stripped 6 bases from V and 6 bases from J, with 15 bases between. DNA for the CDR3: TGTGCCATCAGGGAGAATACAGGCCGCGAGCAGTACTTC. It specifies CAIRENTGREQYF.

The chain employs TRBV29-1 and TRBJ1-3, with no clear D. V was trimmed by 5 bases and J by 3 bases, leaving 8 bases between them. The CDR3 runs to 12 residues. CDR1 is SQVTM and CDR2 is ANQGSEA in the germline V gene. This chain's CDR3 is CSVSQSGNTIYF. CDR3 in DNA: TGCAGCGTTTCCCAGAGTGGAAACACCATATATTTT.

The CDR3 DNA follows: TGTGCCAGCAGTCTCAGGGTTGTCGACACTGAAGCTTTCTTT. Protein: CASSLRVVDTEAFF. This chain connects TRBV28 to TRBJ1-1, with D perhaps matching TRBD1 (5 bases). V lost 5 bases and J lost 3, with 13 bases in between. Germline CDR1 and CDR2: MDHEN and SYDVKM. There are 14 residues in the CDR3.

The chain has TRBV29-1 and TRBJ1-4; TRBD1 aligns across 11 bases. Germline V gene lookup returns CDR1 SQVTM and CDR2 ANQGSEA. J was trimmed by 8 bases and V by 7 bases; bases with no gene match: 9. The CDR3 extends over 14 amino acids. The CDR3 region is CSAHSGTGGEKLFF. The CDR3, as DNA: TGCAGCGCCCATTCCGGGACAGGGGGGGAAAAACTGTTTTTT.

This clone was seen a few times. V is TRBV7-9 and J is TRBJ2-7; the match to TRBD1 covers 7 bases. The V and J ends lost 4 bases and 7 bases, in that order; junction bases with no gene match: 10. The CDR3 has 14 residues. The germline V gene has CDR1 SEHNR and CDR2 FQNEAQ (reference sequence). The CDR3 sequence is CASSSPGAGGEQYF. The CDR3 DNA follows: TGTGCCAGCAGCTCCCCCGGGGCAGGGGGTGAGCAGTACTTC.

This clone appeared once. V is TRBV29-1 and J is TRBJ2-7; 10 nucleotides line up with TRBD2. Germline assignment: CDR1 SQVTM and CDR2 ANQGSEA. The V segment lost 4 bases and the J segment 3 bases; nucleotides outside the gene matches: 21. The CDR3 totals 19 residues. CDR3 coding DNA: TGCAGCGTTGCAATCCCGTCCCGGGACATCGGGACTAGCGACTACGAGCAGTACTTC. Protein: CSVAIPSRDIGTSDYEQYF.

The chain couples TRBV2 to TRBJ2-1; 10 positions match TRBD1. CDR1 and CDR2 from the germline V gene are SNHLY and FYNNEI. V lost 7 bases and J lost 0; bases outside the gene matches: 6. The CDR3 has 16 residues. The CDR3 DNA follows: TGTGCCAGCATTTTGACAGGGGGCCTCTCCTACAATGAGCAGTTCTTC. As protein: CASILTGGLSYNEQFF.

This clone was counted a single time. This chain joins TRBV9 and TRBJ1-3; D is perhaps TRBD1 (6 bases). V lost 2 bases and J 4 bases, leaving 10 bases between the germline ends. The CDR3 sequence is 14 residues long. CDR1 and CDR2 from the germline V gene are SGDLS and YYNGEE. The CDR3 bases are TGTGCCAGCAGCGTGTCAGGGGACGGAAACACCATATATTTT. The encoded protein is CASSVSGDGNTIYF.

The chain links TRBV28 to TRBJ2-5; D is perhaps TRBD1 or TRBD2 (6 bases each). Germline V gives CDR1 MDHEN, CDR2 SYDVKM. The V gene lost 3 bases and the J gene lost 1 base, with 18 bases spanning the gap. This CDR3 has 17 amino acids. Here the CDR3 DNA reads TGTGCCAGCAGTTTCACCGGGGGCCGCCCTTTCCAAGAGACCCAGTACTTC. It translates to CASSFTGGRPFQETQYF.

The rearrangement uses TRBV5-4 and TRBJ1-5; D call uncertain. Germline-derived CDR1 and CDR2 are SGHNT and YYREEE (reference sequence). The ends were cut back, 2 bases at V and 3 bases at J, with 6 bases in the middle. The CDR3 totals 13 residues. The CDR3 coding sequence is TGTGCCAGCAGCTTTGGTTACAATCAGCCCCAGCATTTT. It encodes CASSFGYNQPQHF.

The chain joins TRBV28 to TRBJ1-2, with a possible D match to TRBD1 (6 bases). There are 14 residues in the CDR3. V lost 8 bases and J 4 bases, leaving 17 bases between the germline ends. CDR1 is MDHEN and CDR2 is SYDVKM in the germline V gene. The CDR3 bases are TGTGCCAGCCCCCAGGGGCAGGGGAGCTATGGCTACACCTTC. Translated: CASPQGQGSYGYTF.

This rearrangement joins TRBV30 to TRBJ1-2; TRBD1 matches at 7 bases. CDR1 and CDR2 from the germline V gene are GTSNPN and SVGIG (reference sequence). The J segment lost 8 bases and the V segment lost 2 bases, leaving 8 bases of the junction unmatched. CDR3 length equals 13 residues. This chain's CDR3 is CAWSLGGRKGYTF. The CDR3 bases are TGTGCCTGGAGTTTAGGGGGCAGAAAGGGCTACACCTTC.